A selection of T cell receptor beta chains follows, all from one sample in a study of CD8+ T cells in alopecia areata. Sequencing was performed with immunoSEQ multiplex PCR; in TCRdb, only in-frame clones are kept and a portion is missing. The table records more than 200,000 clones, about 40% of them present only once. The sequences come from CD4+ T cells sorted from blood, collected around week 37, from a patient treated with tofacitinib. These receptor sequences come from a human donor with alopecia areata. CDR3s include the opening cysteine and the closing phenylalanine or tryptophan. D genes are given only for firm matches. Clone size appears in some rows only: once, few, many, or a class for an expanded clone.

D gene	clone size	CDR3 length	V gene	J gene	CDR3 protein	CDR3 DNA
.	few	13	TRBV7-9	TRBJ2-2	CANRPTGTGELFF	TGTGCCAACAGACCAACGGGCACCGGGGAGCTGTTTTTT
.	.	12	TRBV29-1	TRBJ1-3	CSVEVGGDTIYF	TGCAGCGTTGAAGTAGGTGGAGACACCATATATTTT
TRBD1	.	15	TRBV29-1	TRBJ2-5	CSVDRGTGGKETQYF	TGCAGCGTTGATCGGGGGACAGGGGGAAAAGAGACCCAGTACTTC
TRBD2	few	17	TRBV7-2	TRBJ2-1	CASSLLVGGGSYNEQFF	TGTGCCAGCAGCTTATTAGTAGGCGGGGGCTCCTACAATGAGCAGTTCTTC
.	.	13	TRBV28	TRBJ2-5	CASNEGRMETQYF	TGTGCCAGTAACGAGGGGCGAATGGAGACCCAGTACTTC
TRBD1	.	14	TRBV6-5	TRBJ2-3	CASSLGQGADTQYF	TGTGCCAGCAGTTTAGGACAGGGGGCAGATACGCAGTATTTT
TRBD1	.	14	TRBV7-2	TRBJ1-2	CASSSRTGDYGYTF	TGTGCCAGCAGCTCGCGGACAGGAGACTATGGCTACACCTTC
.	.	14	TRBV30	TRBJ1-1	CAWSGIGLNTEAFF	TGTGCCTGGAGCGGGATAGGCTTGAACACTGAAGCTTTCTTT
.	.	14	TRBV6-5	TRBJ2-7	CASSISPGSYEQYF	TGTGCCAGCAGTATCTCCCCGGGCTCCTACGAGCAGTACTTC
.	.	13	TRBV28	TRBJ2-7	CASSQTFSYEQYF	TGTGCCAGCAGTCAGACATTCTCCTACGAGCAGTACTTC
.	few	9	TRBV9	TRBJ2-1	CAGPSEQFF	TGTGCCGGCCCGAGTGAGCAGTTCTTC
.	.	12	TRBV6-1	TRBJ1-2	CASTQVDGGYTF	TGTGCCAGCACGCAAGTAGATGGCGGCTACACCTTC
.	.	13	TRBV29-1	TRBJ2-3	CSVEGKGTDTQYF	TGCAGCGTTGAGGGGAAAGGAACAGATACGCAGTATTTT
.	few	15	TRBV15	TRBJ2-5	CATSGSGARSKTQYF	TGTGCCACCAGCGGCTCTGGGGCCCGTTCCAAGACCCAGTACTTC
TRBD1	few	13	TRBV4-3	TRBJ2-4	CASSLDRGNIQYF	TGCGCCAGCAGCCTGGACAGGGGGAACATTCAGTACTTC
.	.	15	TRBV25-1	TRBJ2-7	CASSETTPNTYEQYF	TGTGCCAGCAGTGAGACTACCCCAAATACCTACGAGCAGTACTTC
.	.	12	TRBV10-3	TRBJ2-5	CATSGNQETQYF	TGTGCCACCAGCGGAAACCAAGAGACCCAGTACTTC
.	.	16	TRBV4-2	TRBJ1-2	CASSQGAAWDNYGYTF	TGTGCCAGCAGCCAAGGGGCAGCTTGGGATAACTATGGCTACACCTTC
.	.	11	TRBV29-1	TRBJ1-1	CSVDRNTEAFF	TGCAGCGTTGACCGGAACACTGAAGCTTTCTTT
TRBD1	few	17	TRBV7-9	TRBJ1-3	CASSPWGQMNSGNTIYF	TGTGCCAGCAGCCCATGGGGACAGATGAACTCTGGAAACACCATATATTTT
TRBD1	few	13	TRBV19	TRBJ2-7	CASSRDRAYEQYF	TGTGCCAGTAGCAGGGACAGGGCCTACGAGCAGTACTTC
TRBD2	few	12	TRBV30	TRBJ2-7	CAGGTSGYEQYF	TGTGCCGGCGGGACTAGCGGTTACGAGCAGTACTTC
.	.	13	TRBV6-1	TRBJ1-5	CASQPAGVQPQHF	TGTGCCAGCCAACCGGCAGGGGTTCAGCCCCAGCATTTT
.	.	10	TRBV5-3	TRBJ2-7	CARSLVEQYF	TGTGCCAGAAGCTTGGTCGAGCAGTACTTC
TRBD2	.	15	TRBV6-5	TRBJ2-7	CASSSTSVLSYEQYF	TGTGCCAGCAGTTCGACTAGCGTCCTCTCCTACGAGCAGTACTTC
TRBD2	.	15	TRBV5-1	TRBJ2-2	CASSEAGGNTGELFF	TGCGCCAGCAGCGAAGCGGGAGGGAACACCGGGGAGCTGTTTTTT
TRBD1	.	14	TRBV5-1	TRBJ2-5	CASSLSGQVETQYF	TGCGCCAGCAGCTTGTCTGGACAGGTGGAGACCCAGTACTTC
.	.	13	TRBV30	TRBJ1-5	CAWSTGRNQPQHF	TGTGCCTGGAGCACAGGGCGCAATCAGCCCCAGCATTTT
TRBD1	few	12	TRBV28	TRBJ2-7	CASSFGQGGQYF	TGTGCCAGCAGTTTCGGACAGGGTGGGCAGTACTTC
TRBD2	.	15	TRBV5-1	TRBJ2-7	CASSLAVASGNEQYF	TGCGCCAGCAGCTTGGCCGTGGCTAGCGGGAACGAGCAGTACTTC
.	.	13	TRBV2	TRBJ2-3	CASSNQGGDTQYF	TGTGCCAGCAGTAACCAGGGAGGAGATACGCAGTATTTT
.	.	12	TRBV4-2	TRBJ2-7	CASSQENGRGYF	TGTGCCAGCAGCCAAGAGAACGGCAGGGGGTACTTC
TRBD2	few	13	TRBV14	TRBJ2-7	CASSRVGRGEQYF	TGTGCCAGCAGCCGGGTCGGGAGGGGCGAGCAGTACTTC
TRBD1	.	15	TRBV15	TRBJ2-5	CATTSGTGGEETQYF	TGTGCCACCACATCCGGGACAGGGGGCGAAGAGACCCAGTACTTC
.	few	11	TRBV19	TRBJ1-1	CASTERTEAFF	TGTGCCAGTACCGAGAGGACTGAAGCTTTCTTT
TRBD2	.	15	TRBV29-1	TRBJ2-5	CSVESASGYQETQYF	TGCAGCGTTGAAAGTGCTAGCGGGTACCAAGAGACCCAGTACTTC
.	.	11	TRBV7-2	TRBJ1-5	CASSLSGPQHF	TGTGCCAGCAGCTTATCGGGGCCCCAGCATTTT
TRBD2	.	15	TRBV7-3	TRBJ2-3	CASSLAGGITDTQYF	TGTGCCAGCAGCTTAGCGGGAGGGATCACAGATACGCAGTATTTT
.	few	14	TRBV30	TRBJ2-1	CAWSVQYGYGEQFF	TGTGCCTGGAGTGTACAATATGGATACGGTGAGCAGTTCTTC
.	.	11	TRBV29-1	TRBJ1-2	CSVEFEGGYTF	TGCAGCGTTGAGTTCGAAGGAGGCTACACCTTC
.	.	12	TRBV29-1	TRBJ1-1	CSVRHFNTEAFF	TGCAGCGTACGTCATTTTAACACTGAAGCTTTCTTT
.	.	14	TRBV5-1	TRBJ2-1	CASSLGTEDNEQFF	TGCGCCAGCAGCTTGGGGACAGAAGACAATGAGCAGTTCTTC